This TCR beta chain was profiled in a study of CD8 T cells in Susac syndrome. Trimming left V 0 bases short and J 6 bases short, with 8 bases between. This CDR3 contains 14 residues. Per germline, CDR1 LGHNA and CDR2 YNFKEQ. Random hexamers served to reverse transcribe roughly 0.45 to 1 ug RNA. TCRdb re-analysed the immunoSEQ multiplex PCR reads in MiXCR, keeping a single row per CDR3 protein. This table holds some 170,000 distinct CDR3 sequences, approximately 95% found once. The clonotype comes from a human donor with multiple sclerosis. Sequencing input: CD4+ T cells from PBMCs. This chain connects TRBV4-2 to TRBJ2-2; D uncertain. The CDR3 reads CASSQEVVPGELFF. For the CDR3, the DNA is TGTGCCAGCAGCCAAGAGGTTGTTCCCGGGGAGCTGTTTTTT.